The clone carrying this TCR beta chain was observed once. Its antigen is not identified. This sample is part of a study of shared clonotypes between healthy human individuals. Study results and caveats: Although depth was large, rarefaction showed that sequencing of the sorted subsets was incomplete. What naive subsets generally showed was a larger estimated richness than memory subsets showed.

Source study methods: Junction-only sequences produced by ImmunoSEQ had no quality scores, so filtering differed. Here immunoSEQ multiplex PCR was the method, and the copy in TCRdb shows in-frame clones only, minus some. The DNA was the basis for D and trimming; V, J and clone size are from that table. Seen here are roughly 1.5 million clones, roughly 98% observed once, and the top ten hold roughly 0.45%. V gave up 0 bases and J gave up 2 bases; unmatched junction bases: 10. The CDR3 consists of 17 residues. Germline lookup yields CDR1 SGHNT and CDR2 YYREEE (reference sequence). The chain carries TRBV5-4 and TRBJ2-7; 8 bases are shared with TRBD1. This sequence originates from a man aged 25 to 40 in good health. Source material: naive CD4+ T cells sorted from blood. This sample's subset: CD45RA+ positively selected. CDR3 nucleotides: TGTGCCAGCAGCTTGGCACCCGGGACAGGTATAGCCTACGAGCAGTACTTC. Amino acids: CASSLAPGTGIAYEQYF.